This paragraph reports one TCR beta chain. V was clipped by 1 base and J by 0 bases, with 7 bases between them. The CDR3 covers 14 residues. Germline V gene lookup returns CDR1 MGHRA and CDR2 YSYEKL. These data come from a study of sequential checkpoint blockade in melanoma. The wider study: Randomization was 1:1 between first-line nivolumab→ipilimumab and ipilimumab→nivolumab. Each arm's sequence ended with maintenance nivolumab.

Indicated treatment: randomized to nivolumab then ipilimumab (arm A) or the reverse (arm B). None of the patients previously received DNA-damaging chemotherapy. Sorted cells were live CD3+CD8+, lacking CD19 and CD56, from PBMCs. The method was immunoSEQ multiplex PCR; TCRdb's version includes in-frame clones alone and lacks a portion of them. The sample has 13,000 to 15,000 clones, roughly 69% seen once. The sample here was CD8+ T cells sorted from blood (inferred from file names), taken from a patient given nivolumab and ipilimumab in sequence. The sequence came from a human donor with melanoma. The V and J genes are TRBV4-1 and TRBJ2-7; a possible D gene is TRBD2 (5 bases). The chain's CDR3 is CASSQAAGSYEQYF. Here the CDR3 DNA reads TGCGCCAGCAGCCAAGCGGCGGGCTCCTACGAGCAGTACTTC.